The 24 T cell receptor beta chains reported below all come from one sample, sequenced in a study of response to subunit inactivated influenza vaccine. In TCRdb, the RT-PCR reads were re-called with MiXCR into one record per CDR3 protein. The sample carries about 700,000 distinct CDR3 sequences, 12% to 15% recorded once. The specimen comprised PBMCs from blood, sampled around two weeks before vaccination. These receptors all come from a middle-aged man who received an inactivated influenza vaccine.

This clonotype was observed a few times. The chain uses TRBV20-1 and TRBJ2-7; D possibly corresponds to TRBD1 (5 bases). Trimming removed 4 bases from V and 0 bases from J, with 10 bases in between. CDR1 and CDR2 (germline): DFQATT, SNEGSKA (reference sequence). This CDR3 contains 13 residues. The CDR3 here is CSANGQLSYEQYF. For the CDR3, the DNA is TGCAGTGCTAACGGACAACTCTCCTACGAGCAGTACTTC.

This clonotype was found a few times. The CDR3 DNA follows: TGTGCCAGCAGCCCAACAGAGGGGGTCGAGCAGTACTTC. Translation gives CASSPTEGVEQYF. The chain recombines TRBV9 with TRBJ2-7; weak D call: TRBD1 (6 bases). Trimming shortened V by 4 bases and J by 6 bases, and 14 bases separated the two germline ends. This CDR3 spans 13 amino acids. The germline CDR1 and CDR2 sequences are SGDLS and YYNGEE.

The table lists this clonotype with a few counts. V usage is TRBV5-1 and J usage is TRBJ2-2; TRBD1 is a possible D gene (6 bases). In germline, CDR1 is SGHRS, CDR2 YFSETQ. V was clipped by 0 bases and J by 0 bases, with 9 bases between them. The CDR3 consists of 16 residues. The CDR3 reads CASSLGWTANTGELFF. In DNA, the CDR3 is TGCGCCAGCAGCTTGGGCTGGACAGCGAACACCGGGGAGCTGTTTTTT. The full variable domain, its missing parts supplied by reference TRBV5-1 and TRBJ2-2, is KAGVTQTPRYLIKTRGQQVTLSCSPISGHRSVSWYQQTPGQGLQFLFEYFSETQRNKGNFPGRFSGRQFSNSRSEMNVSTLELGDSALYLCASSLGWTANTGELFFGEGSRLTVL.

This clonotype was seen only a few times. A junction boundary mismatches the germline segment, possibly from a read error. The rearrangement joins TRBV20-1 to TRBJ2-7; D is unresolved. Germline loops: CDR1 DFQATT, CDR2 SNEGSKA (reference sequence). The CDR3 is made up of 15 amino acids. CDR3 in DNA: TGCAGTGCTAGAACAATCGCAATAGTTTCCTCCGAGCAGTACTTC. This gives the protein CSARTIAIVSSEQYF.

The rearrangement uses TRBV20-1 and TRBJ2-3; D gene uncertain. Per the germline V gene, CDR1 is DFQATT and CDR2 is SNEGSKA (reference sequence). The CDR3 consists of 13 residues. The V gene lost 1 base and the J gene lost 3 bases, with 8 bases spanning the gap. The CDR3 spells CSARVRKTDTQYF. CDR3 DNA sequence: TGCAGTGCTAGAGTGCGGAAGACAGATACGCAGTATTTT.

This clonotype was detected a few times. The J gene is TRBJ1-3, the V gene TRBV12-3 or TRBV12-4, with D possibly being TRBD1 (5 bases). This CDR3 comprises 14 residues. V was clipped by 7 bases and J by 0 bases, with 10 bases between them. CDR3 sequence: CASTWGYSGNTIYF. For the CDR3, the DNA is TGTGCCAGCACCTGGGGCTACTCTGGAAACACCATATATTTT.

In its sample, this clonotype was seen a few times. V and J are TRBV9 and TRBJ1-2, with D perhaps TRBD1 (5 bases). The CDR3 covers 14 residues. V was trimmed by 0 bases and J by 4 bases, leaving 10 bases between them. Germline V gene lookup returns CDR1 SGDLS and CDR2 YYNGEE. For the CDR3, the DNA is TGTGCCAGCAGCGTAGTGGCGGGGCCCTATGGCTACACCTTC. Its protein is CASSVVAGPYGYTF.

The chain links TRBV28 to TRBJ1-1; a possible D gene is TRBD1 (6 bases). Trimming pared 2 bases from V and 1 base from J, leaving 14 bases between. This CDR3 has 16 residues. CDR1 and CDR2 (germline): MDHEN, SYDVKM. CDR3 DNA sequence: TGTGCCAGCAGTTTAGAAGGGGGAGCTGGGAACACTGAAGCTTTCTTT. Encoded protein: CASSLEGGAGNTEAFF.

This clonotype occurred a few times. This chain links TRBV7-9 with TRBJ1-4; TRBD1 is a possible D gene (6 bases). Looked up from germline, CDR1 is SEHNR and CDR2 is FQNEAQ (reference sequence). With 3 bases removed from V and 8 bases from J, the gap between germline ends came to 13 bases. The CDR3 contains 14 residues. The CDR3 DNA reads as TGTGCCAGCAGCTTTTTACAGGGAGGCGAAAAACTGTTTTTT. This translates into CASSFLQGGEKLFF.

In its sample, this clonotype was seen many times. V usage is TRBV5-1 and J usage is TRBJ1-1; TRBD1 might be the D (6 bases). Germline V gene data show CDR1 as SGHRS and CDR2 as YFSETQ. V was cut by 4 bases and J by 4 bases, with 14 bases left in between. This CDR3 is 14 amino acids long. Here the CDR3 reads CASSTTGLGTEAFF. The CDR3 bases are TGCGCCAGCAGCACCACAGGGCTCGGCACTGAAGCTTTCTTT. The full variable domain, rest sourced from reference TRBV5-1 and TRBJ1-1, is KAGVTQTPRYLIKTRGQQVTLSCSPISGHRSVSWYQQTPGQGLQFLFEYFSETQRNKGNFPGRFSGRQFSNSRSEMNVSTLELGDSALYLCASSTTGLGTEAFFGQGTRLTVV.

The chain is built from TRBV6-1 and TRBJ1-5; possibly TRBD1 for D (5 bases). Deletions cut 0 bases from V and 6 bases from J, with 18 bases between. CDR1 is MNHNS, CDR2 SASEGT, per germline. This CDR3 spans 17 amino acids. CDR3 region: CASSEAGFGAGTQPQHF. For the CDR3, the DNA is TGTGCCAGCAGTGAAGCAGGGTTTGGGGCAGGGACTCAGCCCCAGCATTTT.

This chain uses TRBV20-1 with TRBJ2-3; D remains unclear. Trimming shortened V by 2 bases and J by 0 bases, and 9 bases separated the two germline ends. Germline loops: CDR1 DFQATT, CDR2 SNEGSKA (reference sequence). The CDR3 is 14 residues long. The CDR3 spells CSARHRYSTDTQYF. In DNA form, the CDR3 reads TGCAGTGCTAGACACCGGTACAGCACAGATACGCAGTATTTT.

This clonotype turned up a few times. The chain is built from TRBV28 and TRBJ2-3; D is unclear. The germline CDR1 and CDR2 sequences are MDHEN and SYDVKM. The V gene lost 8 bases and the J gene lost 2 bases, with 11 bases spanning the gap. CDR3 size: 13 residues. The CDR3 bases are TGTGCCAGCGGGCTCCCGCACACAGATACGCAGTATTTT. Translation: CASGLPHTDTQYF.

CDR3 sequence: CASSPSRGGNGYTF. The CDR3 region has the DNA TGTGCCAGCAGTCCCTCCAGGGGGGGGAACGGCTACACCTTC. V gene TRBV12-3 or TRBV12-4 combines with J gene TRBJ1-2; 7 bases are a match to TRBD1. The CDR3 loop spans 14 amino acids. V lost 5 bases, J lost 8 bases, and 11 bases stayed unmatched.

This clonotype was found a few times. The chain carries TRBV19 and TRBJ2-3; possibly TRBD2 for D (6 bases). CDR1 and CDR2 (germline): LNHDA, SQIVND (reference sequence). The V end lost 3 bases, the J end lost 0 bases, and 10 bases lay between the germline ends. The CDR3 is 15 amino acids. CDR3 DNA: TGTGCCAGTAGTATCCGGGGGACTAGCACAGATACGCAGTATTTT. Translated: CASSIRGTSTDTQYF.

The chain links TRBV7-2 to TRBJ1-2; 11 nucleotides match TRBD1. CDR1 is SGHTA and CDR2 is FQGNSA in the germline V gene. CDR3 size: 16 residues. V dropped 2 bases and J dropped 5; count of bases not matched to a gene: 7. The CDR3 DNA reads TGTGCCAGCAGCTTACTCCAAGGGACAGGGGGGTATGGCTACACCTTC. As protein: CASSLLQGTGGYGYTF. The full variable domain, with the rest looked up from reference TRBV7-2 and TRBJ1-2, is GAGVSQSPSNKVTEKGKDVELRCDPISGHTALYWYRQSLGQGLEFLIYFQGNSAPDKSGLPSDRFSAERTGGSVSTLTIQRTQQEDSAVYLCASSLLQGTGGYGYTFGSGTRLTVV.

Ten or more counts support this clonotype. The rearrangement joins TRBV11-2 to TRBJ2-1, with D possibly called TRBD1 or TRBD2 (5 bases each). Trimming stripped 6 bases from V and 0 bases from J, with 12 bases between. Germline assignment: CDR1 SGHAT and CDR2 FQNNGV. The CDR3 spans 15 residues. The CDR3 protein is CASSLGPSSYNEQFF. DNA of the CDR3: TGTGCCAGCAGTTTGGGACCGAGCTCCTACAATGAGCAGTTCTTC.

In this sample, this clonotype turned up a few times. The CDR3 reads CASSPRDTQETQYF. The CDR3 nucleotides are TGTGCCAGCAGCCCGCGGGACACCCAAGAGACCCAGTACTTC. This chain connects TRBV5-6 to TRBJ2-5; the D gene could be TRBD1 or TRBD2 (6 bases each). The CDR3 loop spans 14 amino acids. The V gene lost 4 bases and the J gene lost 1 base, with 11 bases spanning the gap. CDR1 is SGHDT, CDR2 YYEEEE, per germline.

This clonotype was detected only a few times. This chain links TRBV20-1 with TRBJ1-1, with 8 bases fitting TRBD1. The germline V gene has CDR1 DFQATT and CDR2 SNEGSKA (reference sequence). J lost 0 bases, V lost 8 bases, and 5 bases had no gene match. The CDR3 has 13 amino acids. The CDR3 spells CSSGGALNTEAFF. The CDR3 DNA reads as TGCAGTTCAGGGGGCGCCCTGAACACTGAAGCTTTCTTT.

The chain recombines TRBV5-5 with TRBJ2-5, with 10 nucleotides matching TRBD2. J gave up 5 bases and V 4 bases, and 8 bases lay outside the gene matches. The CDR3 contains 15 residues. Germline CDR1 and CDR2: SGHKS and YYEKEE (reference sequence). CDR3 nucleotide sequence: TGTGCCAGCAGCCCTGGGACTAGCGCATCGGAGACCCAGTACTTC. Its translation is CASSPGTSASETQYF.

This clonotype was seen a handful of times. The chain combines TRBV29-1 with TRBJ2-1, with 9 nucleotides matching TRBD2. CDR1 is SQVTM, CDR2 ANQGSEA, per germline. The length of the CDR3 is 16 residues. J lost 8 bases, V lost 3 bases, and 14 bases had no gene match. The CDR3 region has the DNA TGCAGCGTTGATGGTAGCGGGAGTGGAGATTTGGATGAGCAGTTCTTC. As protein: CSVDGSGSGDLDEQFF.

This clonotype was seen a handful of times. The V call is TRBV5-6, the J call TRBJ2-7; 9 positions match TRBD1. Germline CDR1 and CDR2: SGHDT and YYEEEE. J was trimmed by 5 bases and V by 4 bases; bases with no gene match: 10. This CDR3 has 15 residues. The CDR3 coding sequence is TGTGCCAGCAGCGCAGAAAGGACAGGGGTAAACGAGCAGTACTTC. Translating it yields CASSAERTGVNEQYF.

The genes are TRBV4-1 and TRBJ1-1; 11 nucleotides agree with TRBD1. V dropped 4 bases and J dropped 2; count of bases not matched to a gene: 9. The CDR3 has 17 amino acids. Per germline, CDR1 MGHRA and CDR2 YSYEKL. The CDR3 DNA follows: TGCGCCAGCAGCCTCTCGGGACAGGGGGGATCTAACACTGAAGCTTTCTTT. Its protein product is CASSLSGQGGSNTEAFF.

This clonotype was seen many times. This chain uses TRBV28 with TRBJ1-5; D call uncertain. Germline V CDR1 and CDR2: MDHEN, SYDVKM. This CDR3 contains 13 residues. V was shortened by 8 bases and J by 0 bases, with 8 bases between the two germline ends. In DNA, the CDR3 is TGTGCCAGCCACAGAGATAGCAATCAGCCCCAGCATTTT. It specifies CASHRDSNQPQHF.